Listed below are T cell receptor beta chains from one sample, sequenced in a study of blood T cell repertoires in COVID-19. Generated by immunoSEQ multiplex PCR, the TCRdb table keeps only in-frame clones and is missing some. The sample lists roughly 35,000 clones, nearly 95% occurring once. Material for sequencing was peripheral blood. These receptor sequences come from a human donor in a cohort sampled during active COVID-19. Both conserved end residues are part of each CDR3. The D gene is left open where the match is weak. Clone size is shown for a subset of rows, as once, few, many or a class of expanded clone.

j_gene	d_gene	abundance	v_gene	CDR3aa	CDR3nt
TRBJ2-4	NA	NA	TRBV10-3	CAISDSTKNIQYF	TGTGCCATCAGTGACAGTACCAAAAACATTCAGTACTTC
TRBJ2-3	NA	NA	TRBV24-1	CATAPTGSADTQYF	TGTGCCACCGCACCAACAGGGTCCGCAGATACGCAGTATTTT
TRBJ2-1	NA	NA	TRBV15	CATSRQSYNEQFF	TGTGCCACTAGTCGACAGTCCTACAATGAGCAGTTCTTC
TRBJ2-7	NA	NA	TRBV2	CASLQGNYEQYF	TGTGCCAGCCTACAGGGCAACTACGAGCAGTACTTC
TRBJ1-1	NA	NA	TRBV7-9	CASSLSPGTEAFF	TGTGCCAGCAGCTTATCCCCCGGCACTGAAGCTTTCTTT
TRBJ1-5	NA	NA	TRBV11-2	CASSQGIWNQPQHF	TGTGCCAGCAGCCAGGGAATTTGGAATCAGCCCCAGCATTTT
TRBJ2-5	NA	NA	TRBV4-1	CASSQPLQGQETQYF	TGCGCCAGCAGCCAACCCCTCCAGGGTCAAGAGACCCAGTACTTC
TRBJ2-3	TRBD1	NA	TRBV2	CASSEARDGQGAVGDTQYF	TGTGCCAGCAGTGAAGCGAGAGATGGGCAGGGGGCGGTTGGAGATACGCAGTATTTT
TRBJ1-5	NA	medium-sized	TRBV6-1	CASSAVGEDSNQPQHF	TGTGCCAGCAGTGCCGTCGGGGAGGATAGCAATCAGCCCCAGCATTTT
TRBJ1-6	TRBD1	NA	TRBV4-1	CASSPHGMTGYNSPLHF	TGCGCCAGCAGCCCACACGGCATGACAGGGTATAATTCACCCCTCCACTTT
TRBJ2-3	NA	NA	TRBV4-1	CASTRSGDGNTDTQYF	TGCGCCAGCACCCGCTCGGGGGACGGGAACACAGATACGCAGTATTTT
TRBJ2-3	TRBD2	NA	TRBV7-8	CASSLALAAPTDTQYF	TGTGCCAGCAGCTTAGCTCTAGCGGCACCCACAGATACGCAGTATTTT
TRBJ2-5	TRBD1	NA	TRBV7-3	CASSQGARETQYF	TGTGCCAGCAGCCAGGGGGCGCGGGAGACCCAGTACTTC
TRBJ2-3	NA	NA	TRBV24-1	CATTDRQGTDTQYF	TGTGCCACCACCGACCGACAGGGCACAGATACGCAGTATTTT
TRBJ2-1	NA	NA	TRBV19	CASSIASVGGSYNEQFF	TGTGCCAGTAGTATAGCCTCCGTTGGGGGGTCCTACAATGAGCAGTTCTTC
TRBJ1-6	TRBD1	once	TRBV6-5	CASSVGQGNSPLHF	TGTGCCAGCAGCGTGGGACAGGGAAATTCACCCCTCCACTTT
TRBJ1-5	NA	NA	TRBV6-1	CASSENWDTYQPQHF	TGTGCCAGCAGTGAGAACTGGGACACCTATCAGCCCCAGCATTTT
TRBJ1-2	TRBD1	NA	TRBV27	CASSYDRGGYGYTF	TGTGCCAGCAGTTATGACAGGGGTGGCTATGGCTACACCTTC
TRBJ2-3	TRBD2	NA	TRBV7-3	CASSFSPGGLSDTQYF	TGTGCCAGCAGCTTCTCCCCGGGAGGTTTATCAGATACGCAGTATTTT
TRBJ2-1	TRBD1	NA	TRBV29-1	CSVARGRSFEQFF	TGCAGCGTTGCCAGGGGGCGGAGCTTTGAGCAGTTCTTC
TRBJ1-1	TRBD1	NA	TRBV6-5	CASTGQGRMNTEAFF	TGTGCCAGCACCGGACAGGGGCGGATGAACACTGAAGCTTTCTTT
TRBJ1-2	NA	once	TRBV30	CAWSLKLFNYGYTF	TGTGCCTGGAGTCTGAAGCTATTTAACTATGGCTACACCTTC
TRBJ2-2	TRBD1	NA	TRBV19	CASSILPGGGIGELFF	TGTGCCAGTAGTATCTTGCCAGGGGGCGGTATCGGGGAGCTGTTTTTT
TRBJ2-5	NA	once	TRBV5-8	CASSGEVRETQYF	TGTGCCAGCAGCGGGGAGGTCCGGGAGACCCAGTACTTC
TRBJ2-1	NA	NA	TRBV4-1	CASSQDKEEFGGNEQFF	TGCGCCAGCAGCCAAGATAAGGAGGAGTTTGGAGGCAATGAGCAGTTCTTC
TRBJ1-6	NA	NA	TRBV5-4	CASSLTLDSPLHF	TGTGCCAGCAGCCTGACTCTGGATTCACCCCTCCACTTT
TRBJ1-1	NA	NA	TRBV30	CAWLENTEAFF	TGTGCCTGGCTAGAGAACACTGAAGCTTTCTTT
TRBJ2-7	NA	NA	TRBV24-1	CATSDLRGGSSYEQYF	TGTGCCACCAGTGATTTAAGAGGAGGATCCTCCTACGAGCAGTACTTC
TRBJ1-1	TRBD1	NA	TRBV5-1	CASRGPRGPTEAFF	TGCGCCAGCAGAGGTCCGAGGGGGCCCACTGAAGCTTTCTTT
TRBJ2-1	TRBD2	NA	TRBV3-1/TRBV3-2	CASSQDYAGAADEQFF	TGTGCCAGCAGCCAAGATTATGCGGGAGCGGCAGATGAGCAGTTCTTC
TRBJ2-3	TRBD2	NA	TRBV27	CASSGSGLGTDTQYF	TGTGCCAGCAGTGGTTCGGGACTAGGCACAGATACGCAGTATTTT